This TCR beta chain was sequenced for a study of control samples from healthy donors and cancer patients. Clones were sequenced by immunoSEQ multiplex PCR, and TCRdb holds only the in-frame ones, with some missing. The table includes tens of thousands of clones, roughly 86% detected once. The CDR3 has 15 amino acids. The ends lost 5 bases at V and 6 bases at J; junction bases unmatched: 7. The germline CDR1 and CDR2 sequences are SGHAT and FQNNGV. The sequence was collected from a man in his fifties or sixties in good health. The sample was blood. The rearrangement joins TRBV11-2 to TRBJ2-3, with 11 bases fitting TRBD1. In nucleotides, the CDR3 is TGTGCCAGCAGCACCCGGACAGGGGGCTATGATACGCAGTATTTT. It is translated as CASSTRTGGYDTQYF.